Here is one TCR beta chain with its context. The table came from immunoSEQ multiplex PCR; TCRdb's copy has only in-frame clones and leaves some out. In the table there are 45,000 to 50,000 clones, around 91% of which are singletons. The germline gives CDR1 GTSNPN, CDR2 SVGIG (reference sequence). This CDR3 comprises 16 residues. Trimming left V 2 bases short and J 0 bases short, with 16 bases between. The sample comes from a study of T cell changes during pregnancy in multiple sclerosis. This receptor was taken from a female donor in good health, enrolled as a control in a pregnancy study. The starting material was CD4+ T cells from peripheral blood mononuclear cells, obtained in the second trimester of pregnancy. The chain employs TRBV30 and TRBJ1-2; D may be TRBD1 (5 bases). CDR3 protein: CAWSRTREGTNYGYTF. CDR3 DNA sequence: TGTGCCTGGAGTCGGACCCGGGAGGGGACTAACTATGGCTACACCTTC.